This T cell receptor beta chain was recovered during a study of Graves' ophthalmopathy and Graves' hyperthyroidism. About this clonotype itself: The antigen is not known.

Notes on the study in general: The model's prediction of ophthalmopathy progression had roughly 68% sensitivity and 72% to 85% specificity. Clonotypes were expanded in thyroid at above 0.001 frequency, and most also appeared in blood.

RNA transcripts provided the template for amplifying TCR beta CDR3 regions. A first-round RT-PCR used HTBI primers, followed by a second-round multiplex PCR. One entry per CDR3 protein results from TCRdb running MiXCR on the multiplex PCR reads. The top ten hold roughly 1.4% of the sample, which has some 390,000 distinct CDR3 sequences, around 18% seen once. CDR3 length: 16 amino acids. The ends were cut back, 3 bases at V and 3 bases at J, with 18 bases in the middle. CDR1 is SGHVS, CDR2 FNYEAQ, per germline. The specimen was peripheral blood. The chain combines TRBV7-6 with TRBJ2-7, with D possibly TRBD1 on 6 matching bases. The clonotype originates from a woman younger than 35 with Graves' ophthalmopathy. For the CDR3, the DNA is TGTGCCAGCAGCTTTTCGGTTGACAGGCTTCGCTACGAGCAGTACTTC. It translates to CASSFSVDRLRYEQYF.